This T cell receptor (beta chain) was sequenced during a study of T cell clones after liver transplantation. Libraries were prepared by immunoSEQ multiplex PCR; TCRdb keeps only in-frame clonotypes and omits some of them. The table shows around 60,000 clones, with 60% to 80% occurring only once. The starting material was CD4+ T cells from blood, obtained before liver transplant. The clonotype comes from a human donor who received a liver transplant.

CDR3 sequence reads: CASSPTGASGYTF. CDR3 sequence (DNA): TGTGCCAGCAGTCCGACAGGGGCTAGTGGCTACACCTTC. V usage is TRBV6-5 and J usage is TRBJ1-2; 8 nucleotides line up with TRBD1. The trim removed 5 bases at V and 7 bases at J, leaving 6 bases unmatched. Germline lookup yields CDR1 MNHEY and CDR2 SVGAGI. The CDR3 totals 13 residues.